This TCR beta chain was sequenced for a study of blood T cell repertoires in COVID-19. Whole-study context: The samples span acute and convalescent COVID-19 from the United States, Italy and Spain.

In the original analysis: Reference gene primer amplification gave nucleated cell count estimates. Sequencing was performed with immunoSEQ multiplex PCR; in TCRdb, only in-frame clones are kept and a portion is missing. V and J calls and clone size are as listed in that table; D and trimming were resolved from the DNA. The data contain over 200,000 clones, about 88% of them singletons. The CDR3 runs 15 residues. Germline-derived CDR1 and CDR2 are KGHSH and LQKENI. The J segment lost 1 base and the V segment lost 1 base, leaving 0 bases of the junction unmatched. This clonotype was obtained from a man between 60 and 75 years old who had recovered from COVID-19. The sample was peripheral blood. V is TRBV18 and J is TRBJ2-3, with 9 bases fitting TRBD1. CDR3 region: CASSPRQGGTDTQYF. CDR3 in DNA: TGTGCCAGCTCACCACGACAGGGGGGCACAGATACGCAGTATTTT.